The rows below give T cell receptor beta chains drawn from one sample of a study of cytomegalovirus exposure and HLA in healthy donors. Profiling relied on immunoSEQ multiplex PCR, and the TCRdb table lists in-frame clones only, not all of them. The data contain fewer than 200,000 clones, roughly 78% of them seen just once; the ten biggest clones take up 0.65% to 0.75%. Sequenced: PBMCs. These receptors originate from a woman between 40 and 50 years old in good health and CMV-seronegative. CDR3s include the opening cysteine and the closing phenylalanine or tryptophan. D genes are given only for firm matches. Some rows have no size entry. The others give once, few or many, or a class for an expanded clone.

>TRBV19|15|.|.|TRBJ1-5
CASSPGQISNQPQHF
TGTGCCAGTAGTCCCGGACAGATTAGCAATCAGCCCCAGCATTTT
>TRBV5-1|18|TRBD1|.|TRBJ1-1
CASSRGTGGAAVDTEAFF
TGCGCCAGCAGCCGAGGTACAGGGGGCGCTGCTGTGGACACTGAAGCTTTCTTT
>TRBV25-1|16|TRBD2|.|TRBJ2-1
CASSDLGLAEINEQFF
TGTGCCAGCAGTGACTTAGGACTAGCGGAGATCAATGAGCAGTTCTTC
>TRBV7-9|15|.|.|TRBJ2-6
CATRQGGSGANVLTF
TGTGCCACCAGACAGGGAGGGTCTGGGGCCAACGTCCTGACTTTC
>TRBV19|12|.|.|TRBJ1-1
CASSIDRTEAFF
TGTGCCAGTAGTATAGATCGTACTGAAGCTTTCTTT
>TRBV28|11|.|.|TRBJ1-2
CASSPRDGYTF
TGTGCCAGCAGCCCCAGGGATGGCTACACCTTC
>TRBV5-1|17|.|.|TRBJ2-2
CASSSPVQGRGTGELFF
TGCGCCAGCAGCTCACCTGTCCAGGGAAGAGGCACCGGGGAGCTGTTTTTT
>TRBV28|15|TRBD1|.|TRBJ1-5
CASTTGVASNQPQHF
TGTGCCAGCACTACAGGGGTAGCAAGCAATCAGCCCCAGCATTTT
>TRBV19|16|.|.|TRBJ1-5
CASSPLTGYSNQPQHF
TGTGCCAGTAGTCCCCTAACAGGATATAGCAATCAGCCCCAGCATTTT
>TRBV30|15|TRBD2|.|TRBJ2-3
CAWSVRTSGTDTQYF
TGTGCCTGGAGTGTACGGACTAGCGGCACAGATACGCAGTATTTT
>TRBV2|16|.|.|TRBJ2-2
CASSEISGRYTGELFF
TGTGCCAGCAGTGAGATTTCAGGGAGGTACACCGGGGAGCTGTTTTTT
>TRBV7-2|14|TRBD2|.|TRBJ2-7
CASSSGGTSYEQYF
TGTGCCAGCAGCTCCGGGGGGACTTCCTACGAGCAGTACTTC
>TRBV29-1|15|.|.|TRBJ2-5
CSVDPAVGVWETQYF
TGCAGCGTTGATCCAGCGGTTGGAGTTTGGGAGACCCAGTACTTC
>TRBV4-1|15|.|.|TRBJ2-1
CASSQVPSDYNEQFF
TGCGCCAGCAGCCAAGTACCCAGCGACTACAATGAGCAGTTCTTC
>TRBV5-1|15|.|.|TRBJ2-7
CASSRDTLLYEEQYF
TGCGCCAGCAGCCGGGACACCTTGTTGTATGAGGAGCAGTACTTT
>TRBV2|13|.|.|TRBJ2-7
CASRLGGSYEQYF
TGTGCCAGCAGACTGGGAGGATCCTACGAGCAGTACTTC
>TRBV2|14|.|.|TRBJ2-3
CASSSPGRSDTQYF
TGTGCCAGCAGCTCCCCGGGGAGGTCAGATACGCAGTATTTT
>TRBV7-3|16|.|.|TRBJ2-1
CASSASGRNAYNEQFF
TGTGCCAGCAGCGCCTCTGGGAGGAACGCCTACAATGAGCAGTTCTTC
>TRBV5-6|14|.|few|TRBJ1-1
CASSLASGGLEAFF
TGTGCCAGCAGCTTGGCATCGGGGGGTCTTGAAGCTTTCTTT
>TRBV7-9|14|.|.|TRBJ2-1
CASSLGRDLNEQFF
TGTGCCAGCAGCTTAGGCAGGGATTTAAATGAGCAGTTCTTC
>TRBV27|12|.|.|TRBJ2-7
CASSLRGYEQYF
TGTGCCAGCAGTTTAAGAGGCTACGAGCAGTACTTC
>TRBV19|17|TRBD1|.|TRBJ1-5
CASSTLGQGGSNQPQHF
TGTGCCAGTAGTACTTTAGGACAGGGGGGATCCAATCAGCCCCAGCATTTT
>TRBV10-2|13|.|few|TRBJ2-5
CASSVGSQETQYF
TGCGCCAGCAGTGTTGGCAGCCAAGAGACCCAGTACTTC
>TRBV5-1|13|.|.|TRBJ1-4
CASSPSLTTELFF
TGCGCCAGCAGCCCGTCCCTCACAACCGAACTGTTTTTT
>TRBV30|12|.|.|TRBJ1-2
CAWSTGDYGYTF
TGTGCCTGGAGTACGGGGGACTATGGCTACACCTTC
>TRBV10-2|13|.|.|TRBJ2-7
CASSESGGYEQYF
TGCGCCAGCAGTGAGTCAGGAGGCTACGAGCAGTACTTC
>TRBV5-4|13|TRBD2|.|TRBJ2-7
CASSLITGRTFYF
TGTGCCAGCAGCTTGATTACCGGGAGGACTTTTTACTTC
>TRBV6-1|13|.|.|TRBJ2-4
CATRVLAKNIQYF
TGTGCCACCCGAGTCCTAGCCAAAAACATTCAGTACTTC
>TRBV28|12|.|.|TRBJ2-7
CASRQDRYEQYF
TGTGCCAGTAGACAGGACCGCTACGAGCAGTACTTC
>TRBV6-5|13|TRBD1|.|TRBJ2-1
CASSTGGGDEQFF
TGTGCCAGCAGTACAGGGGGCGGCGATGAGCAGTTCTTC
>TRBV19|13|.|once|TRBJ1-2
CASSQTAGYGYTF
TGTGCCAGTAGCCAGACAGCAGGCTATGGCTACACCTTC
>TRBV12-5|16|TRBD1|.|TRBJ1-3
CASGPPGQRIGNTIYF
TGTGCTAGTGGTCCTCCGGGACAGAGAATTGGAAACACCATATATTTT
>TRBV30|14|.|once|TRBJ1-2
CAWSVRGAYNGYTF
TGTGCCTGGAGTGTACGGGGGGCCTACAATGGCTACACCTTC
>TRBV9|15|TRBD1|.|TRBJ1-4
CASSPGQVPNEKLFF
TGTGCCAGCAGCCCGGGACAGGTCCCTAATGAAAAACTGTTTTTT
>TRBV5-1|15|TRBD1|.|TRBJ1-4
CASSLRTGAGEKLFF
TGCGCCAGCAGCCTAAGGACAGGGGCGGGGGAAAAACTGTTTTTT
>TRBV6-1|15|TRBD1|.|TRBJ2-7
CASSSIWDRAAEQYF
TGTGCCAGCTCTTCGATTTGGGACAGGGCGGCCGAGCAGTACTTC
>TRBV7-2|14|.|.|TRBJ2-5
CASSLDLAQETQYF
TGTGCCAGCAGCTTAGATCTAGCCCAAGAGACCCAGTACTTC
>TRBV5-1|16|TRBD1|.|TRBJ2-3
CASSAGQGAVRDTQYF
TGCGCCAGCAGCGCGGGACAGGGGGCCGTAAGAGATACGCAGTATTTT
>TRBV25-1|17|.|.|TRBJ2-1
CASSDGWGSGSYNEQFF
TGTGCCAGCAGTGATGGCTGGGGTAGCGGCTCCTACAATGAGCAGTTCTTC
>TRBV6-5|13|.|.|TRBJ2-7
CASSQGSLYEQYF
TGTGCCAGCAGTCAGGGATCTCTCTACGAGCAGTACTTC
>TRBV19|17|TRBD1|.|TRBJ2-2
CASSFITGGFNTGELFF
TGTGCCAGTAGTTTCATAACAGGGGGCTTTAACACCGGGGAGCTGTTTTTT
>TRBV18|13|TRBD2|.|TRBJ2-1
CASSQLAENEQFF
TGTGCCAGCTCACAACTAGCGGAAAATGAGCAGTTCTTC
>TRBV7-8|16|.|.|TRBJ2-1
CASSERIALSYNEQFF
TGTGCCAGCAGCGAAAGAATAGCGCTCTCCTACAATGAGCAGTTCTTC
>TRBV7-9|15|.|.|TRBJ2-7
CASSLAGIQGFEQYF
TGTGCCAGCAGCTTAGCGGGGATTCAGGGCTTCGAGCAGTACTTC
>TRBV5-1|14|.|.|TRBJ1-6
CASSLEEGRSPLHF
TGCGCCAGCAGCTTGGAGGAGGGTAGATCACCCCTCCACTTT
>TRBV2|16|.|.|TRBJ2-1
CASSDGGPSGDNEQFF
TGTGCCAGCAGTGACGGGGGGCCTAGCGGCGACAATGAGCAGTTCTTC
>TRBV5-6|15|TRBD1|.|TRBJ1-2
CASREKGTGGRGYTF
TGTGCCAGCAGGGAAAAAGGGACAGGGGGCCGTGGCTACACCTTC
>TRBV2|14|.|.|TRBJ2-3
CASGALRNTDTQYF
TGTGCCAGCGGGGCACTTAGAAACACAGATACGCAGTATTTT
>TRBV30|12|TRBD1|once|TRBJ1-2
CAWGQGNYGYTF
TGTGCCTGGGGACAGGGTAACTATGGCTACACCTTC
>TRBV9|15|.|.|TRBJ2-3
CASSASAASTDTQYF
TGTGCCAGCAGCGCCAGTGCGGCTAGCACAGATACGCAGTATTTT
>TRBV25-1|14|.|.|TRBJ1-1
CASRGRGSGTEAFF
TGTGCCAGCAGGGGCAGGGGCTCCGGCACTGAAGCTTTCTTT
>TRBV5-1|14|.|.|TRBJ2-7
CASSYELSVYEQYF
TGCGCCAGCAGCTACGAACTTAGCGTCTACGAGCAGTACTTC
>TRBV9|16|TRBD1|.|TRBJ2-2
CASSVISTGGRRKLFF
TGTGCCAGCAGCGTAATAAGTACAGGGGGCCGCCGGAAGCTGTTTTTT
>TRBV25-1|11|.|.|TRBJ2-7
CASTGVYEQYF
TGTGCCAGCACGGGGGTCTACGAGCAGTACTTC
>TRBV5-6|13|.|.|TRBJ2-5
CASSLVVQETQYF
TGTGCCAGCAGCTTGGTAGTCCAAGAGACCCAGTACTTC
>TRBV13|13|.|.|TRBJ1-2
CASSRSRDWRHTF
TGTGCCAGCAGCCGGAGCCGGGACTGGCGGCACACCTTC
>TRBV14|12|.|.|TRBJ1-1
CASSQLRTEAFF
TGTGCCAGCAGCCAATTGCGAACTGAAGCTTTCTTT
>TRBV19|14|.|.|TRBJ1-5
CASSIGHQNQPQHF
TGTGCCAGTAGTATTGGACACCAGAATCAGCCCCAGCATTTT
>TRBV6-5|14|TRBD1|.|TRBJ2-7
CASSLTGGAYEQYF
TGTGCCAGCAGTTTGACAGGGGGGGCCTACGAGCAGTACTTC
>TRBV6-1|14|.|few|TRBJ1-2
CASSEEVRLYGYTF
TGTGCCAGCAGTGAAGAGGTCAGGCTCTATGGCTACACCTTC